This T cell receptor beta chain stems from a study of blood T cell repertoires in COVID-19. This clone appeared a single time. Looked up from germline, CDR1 is MNHNY and CDR2 is SVGAGI (reference sequence). The CDR3 runs 15 residues. V shed 5 bases, J shed 2 bases, and the junction held 4 bases outside the gene matches. Source study methods: Amplification of reference gene primers was used by the study to estimate nucleated cell counts. Profiled with immunoSEQ multiplex PCR; TCRdb holds only in-frame clones, not every one. V and J calls and clone size are as listed in that table; D and trimming were resolved from the DNA. The sample lists 65,000 to 70,000 clones, approximately 79% occurring once.

This sequence joins TRBV6-6 and TRBJ2-7; 12 bases are a match to TRBD2. The specimen sequenced was peripheral blood. This TCR derives from a man of 80 years or more with active COVID-19. The CDR3 region is CASSPGLAGTYEQYF. CDR3 in DNA: TGTGCCAGCAGTCCCGGACTAGCGGGGACCTACGAGCAGTACTTC.